This T cell receptor beta chain was sequenced during a study of regulatory T cells in long-lasting Graves disease. Study-level results: Lower TCR diversity characterized persistent Graves' patients relative to newly diagnosed patients.

This CDR3 has 14 residues. Germline CDR1 is DFQATT and CDR2 is SNEGSKA (reference sequence). The V gene end was trimmed by 5 bases and the J gene end by 3 bases; junction bases not matched to a gene: 9. The table lists this clonotype with many counts. Its antigen remains unknown. Time point described: newly diagnosed GD, antithyroid drugs for less than 3 months. With RNA extracted from PBMCs as input, the TCR library was made. The authors drew patients from an endocrinology department in Xi'an, China. Combining iRepertoire HTBI primers with Arm-PCR of CDR3 regions, the authors built TCR beta libraries. One entry per CDR3 protein results from TCRdb running MiXCR on the multiplex PCR reads. In the table there are 400,000 to 450,000 distinct CDR3 sequences, 15% of which are singletons. A further study also used this sample, focusing on T cells in Graves' hyperthyroidism and ophthalmopathy. That source adds: Diagnostic decisions used clinical symptoms, serum thyroxine and TRAb, thyroid ultrasound and orbital computed tomography.

The chain carries TRBV20-1 and TRBJ1-1; 7 nucleotides agree with TRBD1. Sequencing used peripheral blood mononuclear cells (PBMCs), obtained at new diagnosis, from a patient treated with antithyroid drugs. The receptor's source is a woman aged 25-40 years with Graves disease. This chain's CDR3 is CSAGRRTGDTEAFF. CDR3 in DNA: TGCAGTGCTGGAAGACGGACAGGAGACACTGAAGCTTTCTTT.